The rows below give T cell receptor beta chains drawn from one sample of a study of blood T cell repertoires in COVID-19. Using immunoSEQ multiplex PCR, the repertoire was profiled, and TCRdb retains in-frame clones only, with some absent. The sample lists tens of thousands of clones, around 91% occurring once. Sequences were obtained from peripheral blood. These receptors came from a human donor in a cohort sampled during active COVID-19. Both conserved end residues are part of each CDR3. Each record gives: clone size, J gene, D gene, V gene, CDR3 protein, CDR3 DNA. D genes are given only for firm matches. Clone size appears in some rows only: once, few, many, or a class for an expanded clone.

- TRBJ2-7 - TRBV6-2/TRBV6-3 CASSYTGGVSYEQYF TGTGCCAGCAGTTACACCGGAGGGGTCTCCTACGAGCAGTACTTC
once TRBJ1-2 - TRBV4-1 CASSQQGGSNYGYTF TGCGCCAGCAGCCAGCAAGGGGGAAGTAACTATGGCTACACCTTC
- TRBJ2-7 TRBD2 TRBV20-1 CSSGGGYEQYF TGCAGTTCGGGAGGGGGCTACGAGCAGTACTTC
- TRBJ2-7 TRBD1 TRBV12-5 CASGLGTGAYEQYF TGTGCTAGTGGTTTGGGGACAGGGGCCTACGAGCAGTACTTC
- TRBJ1-2 - TRBV30 CASGPDIYGYTF TGTGCCTCGGGGCCAGATATCTATGGCTACACCTTC
once TRBJ2-7 TRBD2 TRBV27 CASSLSGELYEQYF TGTGCCAGCAGTTTAAGCGGGGAACTCTACGAGCAGTACTTC
few TRBJ1-6 TRBD1 TRBV10-3 CAISEEGGSSPLHF TGTGCCATCAGTGAAGAAGGGGGCAGTTCACCCCTCCACTTT
- TRBJ2-7 TRBD1 TRBV19 CASNPGTGDPEGSYEQYF TGTGCCAGCAACCCCGGGACAGGGGACCCCGAGGGCTCCTACGAGCAGTACTTC
- TRBJ1-2 - TRBV5-5 CASSLGRGGPSGYTF TGTGCCAGCAGCTTGGGTCGGGGAGGCCCCTCTGGCTACACCTTC
- TRBJ1-6 TRBD1 TRBV30 CAWSPGTGTSPLHF TGTGCCTGGTCTCCCGGGACAGGGACTTCACCCCTCCACTTT
few TRBJ1-1 TRBD1 TRBV27 CASSDNRGIGTEAFF TGTGCCAGCAGTGATAACAGGGGTATAGGCACTGAAGCTTTCTTT
- TRBJ1-2 - TRBV23-1 CASSQSDRPFYGYTF TGCGCCAGCAGTCAATCTGACAGGCCCTTCTATGGCTACACCTTC
- TRBJ1-5 - TRBV9 CASSAGGGGLPQHF TGTGCCAGCAGCGCGGGAGGTGGGGGGTTGCCCCAGCATTTT
- TRBJ2-3 TRBD1 TRBV11-1 CASVRTGSDTQYF TGTGCCAGCGTGAGGACAGGGTCGGATACGCAGTATTTT
- TRBJ2-1 - TRBV7-8 CASSLVRSEQFF TGTGCCAGCAGCTTAGTTCGTAGTGAGCAGTTCTTC
- TRBJ2-2 - TRBV6-4 CASSDSRGDTGELFF TGTGCCAGCAGTGACTCCCGGGGAGACACCGGGGAGCTGTTTTTT
- TRBJ2-5 TRBD1 TRBV4-1 CASSPVQSTGEETQYF TGCGCCAGCAGCCCCGTCCAAAGCACAGGGGAAGAGACCCAGTACTTC
- TRBJ2-7 TRBD2 TRBV11-2 CASSLARSGGAYEQYF TGTGCCAGCAGCTTAGCCCGTAGCGGGGGGGCGTACGAGCAGTACTTC
- TRBJ2-5 TRBD2 TRBV6-2/TRBV6-3 CASRYLQFGAGGLQETQYF TGTGCCAGCAGGTACCTTCAGTTCGGAGCGGGGGGCCTCCAAGAGACCCAGTACTTC
- TRBJ1-6 TRBD1 TRBV7-8 CASSYGTGYNSPLHF TGTGCCAGCAGCTACGGGACAGGGTATAATTCACCCCTCCACTTT
- TRBJ1-6 - TRBV11-2 CASSSHNLPGKRSNSPLHF TGTGCCAGCAGCTCCCATAATCTCCCAGGGAAACGCTCGAATTCACCCCTCCACTTT
- TRBJ1-1 - TRBV6-4 CASRARADFLNTEAFF TGTGCCAGCAGGGCGCGGGCAGACTTTTTGAACACTGAAGCTTTCTTT
- TRBJ1-1 - TRBV7-9 CASRTRDKAFF TGTGCCAGCAGAACCCGGGACAAAGCTTTCTTT
- TRBJ2-7 TRBD2 TRBV11-2 CASSSIAGEAYEQYF TGTGCCAGCAGTTCAATAGCGGGGGAGGCCTACGAGCAGTACTTC
- TRBJ2-5 - TRBV11-1 CASSFEQETQYF TGTGCCAGCAGCTTCGAGCAAGAGACCCAGTACTTC
- TRBJ2-7 TRBD1 TRBV18 CASSPPVRQGVFHEQYF TGTGCCAGCTCACCACCGGTGCGACAGGGCGTATTCCACGAGCAGTACTTC
- TRBJ2-6 - TRBV7-9 CASSLMFRGSGANVLTF TGTGCCAGCAGCTTAATGTTCAGGGGCTCTGGGGCCAACGTCCTGACTTTC
- TRBJ1-1 TRBD1 TRBV2 CASRGTEEAFF TGTGCCAGCAGAGGGACAGAAGAAGCTTTCTTT
- TRBJ2-7 - TRBV27 CASSLERGPYEQYF TGTGCCAGCAGTTTAGAAAGGGGCCCCTACGAGCAGTACTTC
once TRBJ2-7 TRBD2 TRBV27 CASSFVRAGRGFPYEQYF TGTGCCAGCAGTTTTGTCCGGGCGGGGAGGGGTTTCCCCTACGAGCAGTACTTC
- TRBJ2-4 - TRBV27 CASSLSSEIAKNIQYF TGTGCCAGCAGTTTATCGAGTGAGATAGCCAAAAACATTCAGTACTTC
- TRBJ1-1 - TRBV29-1 CSVGSGVHTEAFF TGCAGCGTTGGGTCAGGGGTCCACACTGAAGCTTTCTTT
- TRBJ1-2 - TRBV7-9 CASSGLLGGSDGYTF TGTGCCAGCAGCGGCTTGTTAGGAGGGAGCGATGGCTACACCTTC
- TRBJ2-7 - TRBV5-1 CASSLVADGNYEQYF TGCGCCAGCAGCTTGGTCGCGGACGGGAACTACGAGCAGTACTTC
- TRBJ2-2 - TRBV19 CASSIGTGLELFF TGTGCCAGTAGTATAGGTACAGGCCTGGAGCTGTTTTTT
once TRBJ2-7 - TRBV29-1 CSVLGGDSYEQYF TGCAGCGTTTTAGGGGGGGACTCCTACGAGCAGTACTTC
- TRBJ2-7 - TRBV3-1/TRBV3-2 CASSQGRGGWDQYF TGTGCCAGCAGCCAAGGCAGGGGAGGGTGGGATCAGTACTTC
- TRBJ2-7 - TRBV29-1 CSVAGVATRSYEQYF TGCAGCGTTGCAGGGGTTGCTACAAGGTCCTACGAGCAGTACTTC
- TRBJ2-1 TRBD2 TRBV6-5 CASNTGLAGKEQFF TGTGCCAGCAACACGGGGCTAGCGGGGAAGGAGCAGTTCTTC
- TRBJ2-2 - TRBV28 CASNAGGQGLNTGELFF TGTGCCAGCAATGCGGGTGGTCAGGGGCTGAACACCGGGGAGCTGTTTTTT
- TRBJ1-3 TRBD1 TRBV11-2 CASSLAYRGESGNTIYF TGTGCCAGCAGCTTAGCGTACAGGGGGGAGTCTGGAAACACCATATATTTT
- TRBJ1-1 TRBD1 TRBV27 CASSYDRGNTEAFF TGTGCCAGCAGCTACGACAGGGGCAACACTGAAGCTTTCTTT
- TRBJ1-4 TRBD1 TRBV6-1 CASSEATGGYEKLFF TGTGCCAGCAGTGAAGCAACAGGGGGATATGAAAAACTGTTTTTT
- TRBJ1-3 - TRBV3-1/TRBV3-2 CASSQGPGGGTGNTIYF TGTGCCAGCAGCCAAGGGCCCGGGGGTGGGACTGGAAACACCATATATTTT
- TRBJ2-5 TRBD1 TRBV27 CASWSRQGGETQYF TGTGCCAGCTGGAGCCGACAGGGGGGGGAGACCCAGTACTTC